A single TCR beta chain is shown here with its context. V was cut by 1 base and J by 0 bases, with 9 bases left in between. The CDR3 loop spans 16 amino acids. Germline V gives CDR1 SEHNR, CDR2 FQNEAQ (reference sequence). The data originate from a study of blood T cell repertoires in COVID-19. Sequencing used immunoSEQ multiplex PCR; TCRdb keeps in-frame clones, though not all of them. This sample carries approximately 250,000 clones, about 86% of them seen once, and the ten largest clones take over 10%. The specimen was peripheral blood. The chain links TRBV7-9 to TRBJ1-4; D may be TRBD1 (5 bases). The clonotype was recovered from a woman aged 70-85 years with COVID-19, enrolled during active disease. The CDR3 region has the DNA TGTGCCAGCAGCTTAGATGGGGCAGCAACTAATGAAAAACTGTTTTTT. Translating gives CASSLDGAATNEKLFF. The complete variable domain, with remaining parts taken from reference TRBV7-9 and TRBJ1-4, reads DTGVSQNPRHKITKRGQNVTFRCDPISEHNRLYWYRQTLGQGPEFLTYFQNEAQLEKSRLLSDRFSAERPKGSFSTLEIQRTEQGDSAMYLCASSLDGAATNEKLFFGSGTQLSVL.